This TCR beta chain was captured in a study of blood T cell repertoires in COVID-19. Study processing details: Reference gene primer amplification in the assay estimated nucleated cell counts. Some clones are missing from TCRdb's copy, which holds only in-frame ones; the method was immunoSEQ multiplex PCR. The V and J calls and clone size come from that table; D and trimming were worked out from the DNA. Of about 69,000 clones listed, approximately 92% are singletons. This TCR was sampled from a woman in her forties or fifties with active COVID-19. The sequenced sample was peripheral blood.

The CDR3, as DNA: TGTGCCAGCAGTGACAGGGGGCTAAATGGCTACACCTTC. Translation gives CASSDRGLNGYTF. The chain recombines TRBV6-4 with TRBJ1-2; 7 nucleotides agree with TRBD1. The CDR3 runs 13 residues. Trimming took 2 bases from V and 6 from J; bases not matched to a gene: 3. The germline gives CDR1 MRHNA, CDR2 SNTAGT.